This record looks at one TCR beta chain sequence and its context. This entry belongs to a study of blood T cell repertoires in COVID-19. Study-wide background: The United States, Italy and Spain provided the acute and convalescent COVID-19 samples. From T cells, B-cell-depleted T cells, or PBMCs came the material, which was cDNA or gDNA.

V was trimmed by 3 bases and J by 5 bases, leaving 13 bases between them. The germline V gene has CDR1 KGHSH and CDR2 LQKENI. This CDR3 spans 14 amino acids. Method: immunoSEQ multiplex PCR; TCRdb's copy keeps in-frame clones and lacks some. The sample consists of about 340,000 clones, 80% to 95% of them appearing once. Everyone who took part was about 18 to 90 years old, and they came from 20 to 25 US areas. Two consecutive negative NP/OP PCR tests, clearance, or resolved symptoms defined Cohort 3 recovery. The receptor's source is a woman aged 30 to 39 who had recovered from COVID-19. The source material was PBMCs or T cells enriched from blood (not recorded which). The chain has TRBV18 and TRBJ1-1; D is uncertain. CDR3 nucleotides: TGTGCCAGCTCACCGCGCGGGGAAGGGACTGAAGCTTTCTTT. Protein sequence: CASSPRGEGTEAFF. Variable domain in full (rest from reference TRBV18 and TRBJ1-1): NAGVMQNPRHLVRRRGQEARLRCSPMKGHSHVYWYRQLPEEGLKFMVYLQKENIIDESGMPKERFSAEFPKEGPSILRIQQVVRGDSAAYFCASSPRGEGTEAFFGQGTRLTVV.